The 18 T cell receptor beta chains presented below share a single source sample, sequenced in a study of identical twins listed by TCRdb under 2016. To prepare the library, 5' RACE was applied. The sequencing machine was an Illumina HiSeq 2000. Clones were called with MiXCR by TCRdb after fastp trimmed the public reads at Q25, and only in-frame beta chains were retained. Rows are unified per CDR3 protein, each entry keeping the most common DNA and genes. Counted in this sample were 1.5 million to 2 million distinct CDR3 sequences; around a third of them appeared once. Jointly, the top ten make up 0.25% to 0.3% of the sample. What was sequenced was cord blood. These receptors all stem from a newborn girl in good health.

This clonotype has more than one count but fewer than ten. The chain joins TRBV27 to TRBJ2-7; 9 nucleotides line up with TRBD2. Trimming took 3 bases from V and 7 from J; bases not matched to a gene: 7. CDR1 is MNHEY and CDR2 is SMNVEV in the germline V gene (reference sequence). The CDR3 is made up of 14 amino acids. The CDR3 protein is CASSFGTSHNEQYF. The CDR3, as DNA: TGTGCCAGCAGTTTCGGGACTAGCCACAATGAGCAGTACTTC.

The chain uses TRBV2 and TRBJ1-5; tentative D call: TRBD1 (5 bases). V lost 6 bases, J lost 4 bases, and 16 bases lay in between. In germline, CDR1 is SNHLY, CDR2 FYNNEI. The CDR3 covers 15 residues. CDR3: CASRARAVENQPQHF. The CDR3 DNA reads TGTGCCAGCAGGGCCAGGGCAGTCGAAAATCAGCCCCAGCATTTT.

The V gene is TRBV9, the J gene TRBJ2-2, with 11 nucleotides matching TRBD2. With V trimmed by 1 base and J by 3 bases, 8 bases remained unmatched. CDR3 length equals 18 residues. The V gene's germline CDR1 is SGDLS and CDR2 YYNGEE. This CDR3 reads CASSVILAGGRYTGELFF. CDR3 sequence (DNA): TGTGCCAGCAGCGTAATTCTAGCGGGGGGCCGGTACACCGGGGAGCTGTTTTTT.

This clonotype was detected many times. The V and J genes are TRBV7-2 and TRBJ1-1; TRBD1 might be the D (5 bases). The CDR3 is made up of 13 amino acids. The V gene lost 0 bases and the J gene lost 3 bases, with 5 bases spanning the gap. Germline V CDR1 and CDR2: SGHTA, FQGNSA. In DNA form, the CDR3 reads TGTGCCAGCAGCTTAGCGGGGCACACTGAAGCTTTCTTT. Its protein product is CASSLAGHTEAFF.

This clonotype was seen only a few times. CDR3 DNA: TGCAGCGTTGAAACCTCGGGCCTAGCGGGAGGTTTCTACGAGCAGTACTTC. Its translation: CSVETSGLAGGFYEQYF. The chain uses TRBV29-1 and TRBJ2-7; 11 nucleotides agree with TRBD2. The CDR3 loop spans 17 amino acids. CDR1 and CDR2 from the germline V gene are SQVTM and ANQGSEA. J was trimmed by 3 bases and V by 2 bases; bases with no gene match: 12.

The J gene is TRBJ1-5, the V gene TRBV12-3 or TRBV12-4; TRBD1 matches 7 bases. Unmatched junction bases numbered 12, after V lost 4 bases and J lost 0 bases. This CDR3 is 18 amino acids long. CDR3 DNA: TGTGCCAGCAGTTGGATGGGACAGAGAGACCTTAGCAATCAGCCCCAGCATTTT. This translates into CASSWMGQRDLSNQPQHF.

This clonotype was seen a few times. This chain connects TRBV12-3 or TRBV12-4 to TRBJ1-5; 8 bases fit TRBD1. V shed 6 bases, J shed 2 bases, and the junction held 12 bases outside the gene matches. CDR3 length equals 17 residues. CDR3 sequence reads: CASSPTDRATGNQPQHF. The CDR3, as DNA: TGTGCCAGCAGCCCGACGGACAGGGCAACGGGCAATCAGCCCCAGCATTTT.

This clonotype showed up just a few times. This chain uses TRBV16 with TRBJ2-7; a possible D gene is TRBD2 (6 bases). The V and J ends lost 2 bases and 3 bases respectively, with 11 bases between them. CDR3 size: 14 residues. Germline V gene sequence: CDR1 KGHSY, CDR2 FQNENV. CDR3 DNA: TGTGCCAGCAGCCAAAGGTGGGGAGGCTACGAGCAGTACTTC. Translation: CASSQRWGGYEQYF. Combining the CDR3 with reference TRBV16 and TRBJ2-7 gives the whole variable domain GEEVAQTPKHLVRGEGQKAKLYCAPIKGHSYVFWYQQVLKNEFKFLISFQNENVFDETGMPKERFSAKCLPNSPCSLEIQATKLEDSAVYFCASSQRWGGYEQYFGPGTRLTVT.

For the CDR3, the DNA is TGCAGTGCTAATTCTGGGTATAGGGATGGCTACACCTTC. This translates into CSANSGYRDGYTF. The chain uses TRBV20-1 and TRBJ1-2; D call uncertain. Germline lookup yields CDR1 DFQATT and CDR2 SNEGSKA (reference sequence). The V and J ends lost 4 bases and 6 bases respectively, with 15 bases between them. The CDR3 is made up of 13 amino acids.

CDR3 protein: CASSERPFGGAQYF. Here the CDR3 DNA reads TGTGCCAGCAGCGAACGCCCCTTCGGGGGGGCGCAGTACTTC. The chain carries TRBV7-9 and TRBJ2-5; 8 bases line up with TRBD2. This CDR3 comprises 14 residues. The junction had 13 bases not matched to a gene; V was cut back by 5 bases and J by 11 bases. The germline V gene encodes CDR1 SEHNR and CDR2 FQNEAQ (reference sequence).

A few counts support this clonotype. CDR3 sequence: CSVEDRAYNEQYF. The DNA for the CDR3 is TGCAGCGTTGAAGATCGGGCCTACAATGAGCAGTACTTC. V usage is TRBV29-1 and J usage is TRBJ2-1; D is unclear. The J call may be mistaken, given a closer DNA end match to TRBJ2-7. CDR3 length equals 13 residues. The germline gives CDR1 SQVTM, CDR2 ANQGSEA.

This clonotype was counted only a few times. The V and J genes are TRBV3-1 and TRBJ1-2; the match to TRBD1 covers 8 bases. CDR3 length: 12 residues. V was clipped by 1 base and J by 12 bases; unmatched bases: 4. Looked up from germline, CDR1 is LGHDT and CDR2 is YNNKEL (reference sequence). This chain's CDR3 is CASSQGDRTNTF. The CDR3 DNA sequence: TGTGCCAGCAGCCAAGGGGACAGGACAAACACCTTC. Using reference TRBV3-1 and TRBJ1-2 for the parts outside the CDR3, the full variable domain is DTAVSQTPKYLVTQMGNDKSIKCEQNLGHDTMYWYKQDSKKFLKIMFSYNNKELIINETVPNRFSPKSPDKAHLNLHINSLELGDSAVYFCASSQGDRTNTFGSGTRLTVV.

This chain links TRBV10-3 with TRBJ2-5; 8 bases map to TRBD2. The ends lost 2 bases at V and 2 bases at J; junction bases unmatched: 13. The germline V gene encodes CDR1 ENHRY and CDR2 SYGVKD. There are 18 residues in the CDR3. CDR3 nucleotide sequence: TGTGCCATCAGTGAGCGCTTACCCTTACCTAGCGGGCAAGAGACCCAGTACTTC. Protein sequence: CAISERLPLPSGQETQYF.

V usage is TRBV4-2 and J usage is TRBJ2-4; 12 bases fit TRBD2. TRBJ2-7 explains the end of the DNA better; the J call may be wrong. The CDR3 totals 16 residues. From germline, CDR1 is LGHNA and CDR2 YNFKEQ. The chain's CDR3 is CASSQELAGGNNEQYF. The CDR3 nucleotides are TGTGCCAGCAGCCAGGAACTAGCGGGAGGTAATAACGAGCAGTACTTC.

CDR3 sequence: CASSQTSYNEQYF. The CDR3 DNA is TGTGCCAGCAGCCAAACCTCCTACAATGAGCAGTACTTC. V gene TRBV4-2 combines with J gene TRBJ2-1; D gene ambiguous. The J call may not be correct, given that the DNA end is closer to TRBJ2-7. This CDR3 has 13 residues. From germline, CDR1 is LGHNA and CDR2 YNFKEQ.

The gene calls are TRBV29-1 and TRBJ1-3; a possible D gene is TRBD1 (5 bases). The germline gives CDR1 SQVTM, CDR2 ANQGSEA. There are 11 residues in the CDR3. The CDR3 is CAGTSGNTIYF. The DNA of the CDR3 is TGCGCAGGGACCTCTGGAAACACCATATATTTT.

The V and J genes are TRBV20-1 and TRBJ1-5; D uncertain. Trimming took 5 bases from V and 4 from J, leaving 12 bases between them. The CDR3 length is 13 residues. Germline-derived CDR1 and CDR2 are DFQATT and SNEGSKA (reference sequence). The CDR3 spells CSAETSFNQPQHF. DNA of the CDR3: TGCAGTGCTGAGACGTCCTTTAATCAGCCCCAGCATTTT.

This clonotype was counted only a few times. This sequence joins TRBV5-6 and TRBJ2-3; 9 bases fit TRBD1. J lost 3 bases, V lost 3 bases, and 8 bases had no gene match. In germline, CDR1 is SGHDT, CDR2 YYEEEE. The CDR3 has 16 amino acids. CDR3 residues: CASSSNRGRWTDTQYF. DNA for the CDR3: TGTGCCAGCAGCTCGAACAGGGGGCGATGGACAGATACGCAGTATTTT.